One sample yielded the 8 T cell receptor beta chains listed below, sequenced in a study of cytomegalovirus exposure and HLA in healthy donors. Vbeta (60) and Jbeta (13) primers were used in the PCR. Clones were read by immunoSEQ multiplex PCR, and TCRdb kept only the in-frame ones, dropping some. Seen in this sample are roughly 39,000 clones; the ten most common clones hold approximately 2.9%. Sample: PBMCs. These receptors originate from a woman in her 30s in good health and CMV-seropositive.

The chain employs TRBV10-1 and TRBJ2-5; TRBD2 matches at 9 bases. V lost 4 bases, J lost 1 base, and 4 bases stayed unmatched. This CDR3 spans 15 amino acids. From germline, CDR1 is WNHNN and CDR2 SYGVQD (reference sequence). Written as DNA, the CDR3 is TGCGCCAGCAGTGGACTAGCGGAAACCCAAGAGACCCAGTACTTC. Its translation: CASSGLAETQETQYF.

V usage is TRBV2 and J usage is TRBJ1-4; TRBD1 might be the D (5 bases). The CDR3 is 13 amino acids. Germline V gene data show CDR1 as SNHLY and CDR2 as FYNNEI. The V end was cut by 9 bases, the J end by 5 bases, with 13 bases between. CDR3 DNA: TGTGCCAGAGGGGCCCCCGGAAATGAAAAACTGTTTTTT. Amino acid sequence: CARGAPGNEKLFF.

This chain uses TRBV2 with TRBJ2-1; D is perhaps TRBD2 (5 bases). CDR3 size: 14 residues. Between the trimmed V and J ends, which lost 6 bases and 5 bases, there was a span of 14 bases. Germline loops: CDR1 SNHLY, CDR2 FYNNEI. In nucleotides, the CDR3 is TGTGCCAGCAGGAGGACTTTTATACACAATGAGCAGTTCTTC. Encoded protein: CASRRTFIHNEQFF.

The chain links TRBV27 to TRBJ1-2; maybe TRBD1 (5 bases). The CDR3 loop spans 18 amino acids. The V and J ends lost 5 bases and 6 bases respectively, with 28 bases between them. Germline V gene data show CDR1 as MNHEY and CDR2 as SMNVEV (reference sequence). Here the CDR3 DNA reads TGTGCCAGCAGTGGGGGGAGCCGCTGGCGGCAGCTAAGGGATGGCTACACCTTC. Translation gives CASSGGSRWRQLRDGYTF.

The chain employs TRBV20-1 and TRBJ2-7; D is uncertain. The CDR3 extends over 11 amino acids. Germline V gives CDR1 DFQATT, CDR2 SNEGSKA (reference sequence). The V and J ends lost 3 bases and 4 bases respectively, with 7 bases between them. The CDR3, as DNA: TGCAGTGCTAGTCAGGATTACGAGCAGTACTTC. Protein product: CSASQDYEQYF.

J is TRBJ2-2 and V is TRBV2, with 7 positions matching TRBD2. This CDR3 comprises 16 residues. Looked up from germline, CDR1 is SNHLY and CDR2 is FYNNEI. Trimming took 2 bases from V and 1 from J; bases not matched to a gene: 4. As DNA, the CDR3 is TGTGCCAGCAGTGAACGCAGGGAGGGGAACACCGGGGAGCTGTTTTTT. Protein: CASSERREGNTGELFF.

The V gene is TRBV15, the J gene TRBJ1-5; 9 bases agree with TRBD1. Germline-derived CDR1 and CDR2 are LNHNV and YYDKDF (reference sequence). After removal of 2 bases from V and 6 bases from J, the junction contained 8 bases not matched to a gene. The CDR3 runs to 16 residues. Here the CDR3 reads CATSRSGTGLGQPQHF. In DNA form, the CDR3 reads TGTGCCACCAGCAGATCCGGGACAGGGCTTGGTCAGCCCCAGCATTTT.

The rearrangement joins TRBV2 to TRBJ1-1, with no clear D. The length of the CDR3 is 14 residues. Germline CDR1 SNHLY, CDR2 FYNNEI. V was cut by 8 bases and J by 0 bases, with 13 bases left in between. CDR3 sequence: CASHLSGLNTEAFF. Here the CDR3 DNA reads TGTGCCAGCCACCTGAGTGGTCTGAACACTGAAGCTTTCTTT.